The 28 T cell receptor beta chains below come from one sample, sequenced in a study of T cells after yellow fever vaccination. TCRdb processed the 5' RACE reads anew with MiXCR; each CDR3 protein has one entry. The repertoire holds about 120,000 distinct CDR3 sequences, with 5.5% to 8% as singletons. The specimen comprised CD4+ T cells sorted from PBMCs, sampled roughly 46 days after the first yellow fever vaccination. These receptors were obtained from a man between 18 and 35 years old who received the YFV17D yellow fever vaccine.

The chain carries TRBV5-6 and TRBJ2-3; D possibly corresponds to TRBD2 (6 bases). The germline V gene encodes CDR1 SGHDT and CDR2 YYEEEE. Trimming removed 8 bases at V and 1 base at J, with 17 bases between. This CDR3 comprises 15 residues. This CDR3 is CARSPGPSGTDTQYF. The CDR3, as DNA: TGTGCCAGGAGCCCCGGGCCTAGCGGCACAGATACGCAGTATTTT.

This chain links TRBV5-1 with TRBJ2-5, with D possibly being TRBD1 (6 bases). The CDR3 totals 14 residues. Germline CDR1 is SGHRS and CDR2 is YFSETQ. V gave up 4 bases and J gave up 0 bases, with 10 bases separating them. This CDR3 reads CASSTTGNQETQYF. The CDR3 region has the DNA TGCGCCAGCAGCACTACAGGGAACCAAGAGACCCAGTACTTC.

This clonotype has a count of ten or more. The V call is TRBV4-2, the J call TRBJ2-2; the match to TRBD1 covers 10 bases. Germline trimming cut 1 base from V and 0 bases from J; bases unmatched to any gene: 8. Germline CDR1 LGHNA, CDR2 YNFKEQ. This CDR3 has 19 residues. CDR3 bases: TGTGCCAGCAGCCAAGGGCGGGGACAGGGGTATGCGAACACCGGGGAGCTGTTTTTT. Translation gives CASSQGRGQGYANTGELFF.

This clonotype occurred many times. V gene TRBV19 combines with J gene TRBJ2-1; TRBD1 might be the D (6 bases). CDR1 is LNHDA and CDR2 is SQIVND in the germline V gene (reference sequence). V was clipped by 5 bases and J by 8 bases, with 19 bases between them. This CDR3 is built from 15 residues. The CDR3 loop reads CASSPGTSQSDEQFF. In DNA form, the CDR3 reads TGTGCCAGTAGTCCCGGGACATCACAATCAGATGAGCAGTTCTTC.

The chain uses TRBV5-1 and TRBJ2-5, with 7 positions matching TRBD1. This CDR3 has 14 amino acids. CDR1 SGHRS and CDR2 YFSETQ come from the germline V gene. V was pared by 4 bases and J by 4 bases, with 7 bases of the junction left unmatched. The CDR3 sequence: CASSMQGERETQYF. DNA of the CDR3: TGCGCCAGCAGCATGCAGGGGGAGCGAGAGACCCAGTACTTC.

The V call is TRBV20-1, the J call TRBJ2-3; D is uncertain. Germline-derived CDR1 and CDR2 are DFQATT and SNEGSKA (reference sequence). The V gene lost 0 bases and the J gene lost 1 base, with 8 bases spanning the gap. The CDR3 contains 14 residues. This chain's CDR3 is CSARDSQGTDTQYF. DNA of the CDR3: TGCAGTGCTAGAGATTCGCAGGGCACAGATACGCAGTATTTT.

This clonotype has a count of ten or more. The chain employs TRBV6-6 and TRBJ2-1; D is ambiguous. This CDR3 comprises 12 residues. Germline CDR1 is MNHNY and CDR2 is SVGAGI (reference sequence). V was clipped by 6 bases and J by 9 bases, with 12 bases between them. CDR3 residues: CASSPSISEQFF. CDR3 nucleotides: TGTGCCAGCAGCCCCTCTATAAGTGAGCAGTTCTTC.

This clonotype has at least ten counts. The chain couples TRBV7-2 to TRBJ1-5, with 8 bases fitting TRBD1. J lost 1 base, V lost 3 bases, and 5 bases had no gene match. This CDR3 spans 16 amino acids. Looked up from germline, CDR1 is SGHTA and CDR2 is FQGNSA. The CDR3 region is CASSFQGAGSNQPQHF. The CDR3 DNA reads as TGTGCCAGCAGCTTCCAGGGGGCAGGGAGCAATCAGCCCCAGCATTTT.

There are many counts of this clonotype. The J gene is TRBJ2-7, the V gene TRBV4-3, with 7 positions matching TRBD2. Trimming at V came to 4 bases and at J to 2 bases, leaving 11 bases not matched to a gene. Germline V CDR1 and CDR2: LGHNA, YSLEER. The CDR3 is 16 amino acids. CDR3 sequence reads: CASSLKMERGAYEQYF. For the CDR3, the DNA is TGCGCCAGCAGCCTCAAGATGGAACGGGGGGCCTACGAGCAGTACTTC.

The gene calls are TRBV7-9 and TRBJ1-4; unclear D gene. V was clipped by 5 bases and J by 8 bases, with 12 bases between them. CDR1 and CDR2 (germline): SEHNR, FQNEAQ (reference sequence). The CDR3 is 13 amino acids. CDR3 in amino acids: CASSPQTQEKLFF. As DNA, the CDR3 is TGTGCCAGCAGCCCACAGACACAGGAAAAACTGTTTTTT. Using reference TRBV7-9 and TRBJ1-4 for the parts outside the CDR3, the full variable domain is DTGVSQNPRHKITKRGQNVTFRCDPISEHNRLYWYRQTLGQGPEFLTYFQNEAQLEKSRLLSDRFSAERPKGSFSTLEIQRTEQGDSAMYLCASSPQTQEKLFFGSGTQLSVL.

This clonotype appeared many times. The chain has TRBV15 and TRBJ2-2; possible D gene TRBD1, 6 bases. This CDR3 contains 17 residues. Germline assignment: CDR1 LNHNV and CDR2 YYDKDF (reference sequence). Trimming removed 0 bases at V and 2 bases at J, with 13 bases between. In DNA, the CDR3 is TGTGCCACCAGCAGAGAATCCGGGACAAGAAACACCGGGGAGCTGTTTTTT. This encodes CATSRESGTRNTGELFF.

The rearrangement uses TRBV6-2 or TRBV6-3 and TRBJ2-7; tentatively, D is TRBD1 (5 bases). Trimming stripped 6 bases from V and 3 bases from J, with 12 bases between. Germline V gives CDR1 MNHEY, CDR2 SVGEGT. The CDR3 has 13 amino acids. In DNA form, the CDR3 reads TGTGCCAGCAGGGAGACAGAGATCTACGAGCAGTACGTC. It yields the protein CASRETEIYEQYV.

This clonotype was seen at least ten times. This chain connects TRBV6-2 or TRBV6-3 to TRBJ2-1; tentative D call: TRBD2 (5 bases). V shed 5 bases and J shed 4 bases, with 21 bases lying between them. The CDR3 extends over 17 amino acids. Per germline, CDR1 MNHEY and CDR2 SVGEGT. The CDR3 DNA is TGTGCCAGCAGTCATCCCCGTTTGGAGGTTTCATACAATGAGCAGTTCTTC. Amino acid sequence: CASSHPRLEVSYNEQFF.

This clonotype was counted between two and nine times. The rearrangement joins TRBV4-1 to TRBJ2-6, with a possible D match to TRBD2 (5 bases). The CDR3 consists of 19 residues. The V end was cut by 1 base, the J end by 4 bases, with 20 bases between. Germline loops: CDR1 MGHRA, CDR2 YSYEKL. This CDR3 reads CASSQVLTTPARGANVLTF. The CDR3 DNA is TGCGCCAGCAGCCAAGTCCTGACTACTCCGGCGCGAGGGGCCAACGTCCTGACTTTC.

This clonotype was counted between two and nine times. V usage is TRBV5-5 and J usage is TRBJ1-6, with 7 bases matching TRBD1. Germline V gene data show CDR1 as SGHKS and CDR2 as YYEKEE (reference sequence). The CDR3 is made up of 17 amino acids. The V and J ends lost 2 bases and 7 bases, in that order; junction bases with no gene match: 12. This chain's CDR3 is CASSFGFDRVMNSPLHF. CDR3 bases: TGTGCCAGCAGCTTCGGATTCGACAGGGTGATGAATTCACCCCTCCACTTT.

Of note for this clonotype: A clone one base away is much larger, so this may be a read error. This chain joins TRBV6-1 and TRBJ2-7; 7 positions match TRBD1. J gave up 3 bases and V 5 bases, and 10 bases lay outside the gene matches. Germline V gene sequence: CDR1 MNHNS, CDR2 SASEGT. This CDR3 is 15 amino acids long. The DNA of the CDR3 is TGTGCCAGCAGTCTCCGGATAGGGGGCGGCTACGAGCAGTACTTC. Residues: CASSLRIGGGYEQYF.

This clonotype has more than one count but fewer than ten. The rearrangement uses TRBV18 and TRBJ2-5; D possibly corresponds to TRBD2 (5 bases). V gave up 1 base and J gave up 4 bases, with 13 bases separating them. The CDR3 is made up of 15 amino acids. The V gene's germline CDR1 is KGHSH and CDR2 LQKENI. CDR3 nucleotide sequence: TGTGCCAGCTCACCACGGAGGACCTCGGGAGAGACCCAGTACTTC. Translated: CASSPRRTSGETQYF.

This clonotype was seen more than once but under ten times. The chain carries TRBV3-1 and TRBJ2-1; no reliable D call. Trimming pared 1 base from V and 1 base from J, leaving 8 bases between. Germline-derived CDR1 and CDR2 are LGHDT and YNNKEL (reference sequence). CDR3 length: 15 residues. The CDR3 here is CASSQVEVSYNEQFF. The CDR3 DNA reads TGTGCCAGCAGCCAAGTCGAGGTATCCTACAATGAGCAGTTCTTC.

This clonotype was counted many times. The genes are TRBV20-1 and TRBJ1-1, with D perhaps matching TRBD1 (5 bases). The CDR3 extends over 14 amino acids. Deletions cut 6 bases from V and 4 bases from J, with 18 bases between. The germline gives CDR1 DFQATT, CDR2 SNEGSKA (reference sequence). CDR3 sequence reads: CSAPGWGGGTEAFF. In nucleotides, the CDR3 is TGCAGTGCCCCCGGTTGGGGCGGTGGCACTGAAGCTTTCTTT.

This clonotype showed up many times. The V and J genes are TRBV18 and TRBJ2-3; D gene unclear. V lost 8 bases, J lost 2 bases, and 8 bases lay in between. Germline V gene sequence: CDR1 KGHSH, CDR2 LQKENI. This CDR3 has 12 residues. Here the CDR3 reads CASKYTTDTQYF. DNA of the CDR3: TGTGCCAGCAAATACACCACAGATACGCAGTATTTT.

The sample holds many counts of this clonotype. J is TRBJ2-7 and V is TRBV5-6; D call uncertain. Germline CDR1 and CDR2: SGHDT and YYEEEE. Trimming removed 3 bases at V and 0 bases at J, with 4 bases between. The CDR3 sequence is 12 residues long. DNA of the CDR3: TGTGCCAGCAGCTGGGACTCCTACGAGCAGTACTTC. This sequence encodes CASSWDSYEQYF.

This sequence joins TRBV5-1 and TRBJ2-3, with TRBD2 identical over 8 bases. The CDR3 totals 15 residues. V was clipped by 0 bases and J by 7 bases; unmatched bases: 7. Germline CDR1 reads SGHRS; CDR2 reads YFSETQ. The CDR3 spells CASSLVSGGSYTQYF. The CDR3 DNA is TGCGCCAGCAGCTTGGTCAGCGGGGGCTCTTATACGCAGTATTTT.

There are many counts of this clonotype. The chain couples TRBV20-1 to TRBJ2-1, with a possible D match to TRBD2 (7 bases). The CDR3 has 14 amino acids. The V gene lost 4 bases and the J gene lost 3 bases, with 13 bases spanning the gap. CDR1 DFQATT and CDR2 SNEGSKA come from the germline V gene (reference sequence). CDR3 nucleotide sequence: TGCAGTGCTATGGGGGGGGCTGTCTACAATGAGCAGTTCTTC. The encoded protein is CSAMGGAVYNEQFF.

This clonotype was picked up one time. This rearrangement joins TRBV25-1 to TRBJ2-5, with D tentatively TRBD1 or TRBD2 (6 bases each). Trimming removed 6 bases from V and 3 bases from J, with 14 bases in between. The CDR3 runs to 14 residues. Germline V gene lookup returns CDR1 MGHDK and CDR2 SYGVNS. Here the CDR3 DNA reads TGTGCCAGCAGCCAAGGCGGGGACAAAGAGACCCAGTACTTC. Translating gives CASSQGGDKETQYF.

This clonotype was picked up many times. The J gene is TRBJ1-6, the V gene TRBV5-1, with D possibly matching TRBD1 (6 bases). There are 13 residues in the CDR3. With 3 bases removed from V and 7 bases from J, the gap between germline ends came to 8 bases. Germline lookup yields CDR1 SGHRS and CDR2 YFSETQ. The CDR3 DNA reads TGCGCCAGCAGCTCTCAGGGGAATTCACCCCTCCACTTT. It yields the protein CASSSQGNSPLHF.

This clonotype occurred many times. The chain links TRBV5-1 to TRBJ2-5; unclear D gene. The V end was cut by 4 bases, the J end by 2 bases, with 15 bases between. This CDR3 contains 15 residues. Germline-derived CDR1 and CDR2 are SGHRS and YFSETQ. The CDR3 region is CASSALHSEQETQYF. In DNA, the CDR3 is TGCGCCAGCAGCGCGTTGCATTCGGAACAAGAGACCCAGTACTTC.

This clonotype was seen many times. CDR3 DNA sequence: TGTGCCAGTCGGTACCCCCACAGCCATAAGTATTTT. This gives the protein CASRYPHSHKYF. The rearrangement links TRBV6-5 to TRBJ2-3; D ambiguous. CDR1 MNHEY and CDR2 SVGAGI come from the germline V gene. Trimming stripped 9 bases from V and 13 bases from J, with 20 bases between. This CDR3 has 12 amino acids.

This clonotype showed up many times. The chain carries TRBV4-2 and TRBJ2-3, with D maybe TRBD2 (6 bases). There are 17 residues in the CDR3. V lost 1 base, J lost 1 base, and 15 bases lay in between. CDR1 and CDR2 (germline): LGHNA, YNFKEQ. CDR3 amino acids: CASSQVGTGGGTDTQYF. For the CDR3, the DNA is TGTGCCAGCAGCCAAGTAGGGACGGGCGGGGGCACAGATACGCAGTATTTT.